The T cell receptor (beta chain) described here comes from a study of CD8+ T cells in alopecia areata. The study, taken as a whole, reports: Sequences from scalp samples also cover resident alphabeta T cells of normal skin. In lesional scalp, particularly from alopecia totalis/universalis, clonality was higher than in normal scalp.

As regards this clone: Antigen: not known.

CDR1 MGHRA and CDR2 YSYEKL come from the germline V gene. V was shortened by 0 bases and J by 3 bases, with 7 bases between the two germline ends. CDR3 length: 14 residues. Extracted RNA was reverse transcribed into cDNA, the sequencing template. The protocol was immunoSEQ multiplex PCR, while the TCRdb copy is restricted to in-frame clones and leaves out a portion. Seen here are 180,000 or so clones, approximately 70% observed once, and the top ten hold approximately 10%. Researchers took lesional scalp punch biopsies and peripheral blood from people who were alopecia areata patients. The material was CD8+ T cells sorted from blood, obtained at week 0. The chain uses TRBV4-1 and TRBJ2-3; no clear D gene. The sequence was obtained from a human donor with alopecia areata. The CDR3 protein is CASSQDDGTDTQYF. DNA of the CDR3: TGCGCCAGCAGCCAAGATGACGGGACAGATACGCAGTATTTT.